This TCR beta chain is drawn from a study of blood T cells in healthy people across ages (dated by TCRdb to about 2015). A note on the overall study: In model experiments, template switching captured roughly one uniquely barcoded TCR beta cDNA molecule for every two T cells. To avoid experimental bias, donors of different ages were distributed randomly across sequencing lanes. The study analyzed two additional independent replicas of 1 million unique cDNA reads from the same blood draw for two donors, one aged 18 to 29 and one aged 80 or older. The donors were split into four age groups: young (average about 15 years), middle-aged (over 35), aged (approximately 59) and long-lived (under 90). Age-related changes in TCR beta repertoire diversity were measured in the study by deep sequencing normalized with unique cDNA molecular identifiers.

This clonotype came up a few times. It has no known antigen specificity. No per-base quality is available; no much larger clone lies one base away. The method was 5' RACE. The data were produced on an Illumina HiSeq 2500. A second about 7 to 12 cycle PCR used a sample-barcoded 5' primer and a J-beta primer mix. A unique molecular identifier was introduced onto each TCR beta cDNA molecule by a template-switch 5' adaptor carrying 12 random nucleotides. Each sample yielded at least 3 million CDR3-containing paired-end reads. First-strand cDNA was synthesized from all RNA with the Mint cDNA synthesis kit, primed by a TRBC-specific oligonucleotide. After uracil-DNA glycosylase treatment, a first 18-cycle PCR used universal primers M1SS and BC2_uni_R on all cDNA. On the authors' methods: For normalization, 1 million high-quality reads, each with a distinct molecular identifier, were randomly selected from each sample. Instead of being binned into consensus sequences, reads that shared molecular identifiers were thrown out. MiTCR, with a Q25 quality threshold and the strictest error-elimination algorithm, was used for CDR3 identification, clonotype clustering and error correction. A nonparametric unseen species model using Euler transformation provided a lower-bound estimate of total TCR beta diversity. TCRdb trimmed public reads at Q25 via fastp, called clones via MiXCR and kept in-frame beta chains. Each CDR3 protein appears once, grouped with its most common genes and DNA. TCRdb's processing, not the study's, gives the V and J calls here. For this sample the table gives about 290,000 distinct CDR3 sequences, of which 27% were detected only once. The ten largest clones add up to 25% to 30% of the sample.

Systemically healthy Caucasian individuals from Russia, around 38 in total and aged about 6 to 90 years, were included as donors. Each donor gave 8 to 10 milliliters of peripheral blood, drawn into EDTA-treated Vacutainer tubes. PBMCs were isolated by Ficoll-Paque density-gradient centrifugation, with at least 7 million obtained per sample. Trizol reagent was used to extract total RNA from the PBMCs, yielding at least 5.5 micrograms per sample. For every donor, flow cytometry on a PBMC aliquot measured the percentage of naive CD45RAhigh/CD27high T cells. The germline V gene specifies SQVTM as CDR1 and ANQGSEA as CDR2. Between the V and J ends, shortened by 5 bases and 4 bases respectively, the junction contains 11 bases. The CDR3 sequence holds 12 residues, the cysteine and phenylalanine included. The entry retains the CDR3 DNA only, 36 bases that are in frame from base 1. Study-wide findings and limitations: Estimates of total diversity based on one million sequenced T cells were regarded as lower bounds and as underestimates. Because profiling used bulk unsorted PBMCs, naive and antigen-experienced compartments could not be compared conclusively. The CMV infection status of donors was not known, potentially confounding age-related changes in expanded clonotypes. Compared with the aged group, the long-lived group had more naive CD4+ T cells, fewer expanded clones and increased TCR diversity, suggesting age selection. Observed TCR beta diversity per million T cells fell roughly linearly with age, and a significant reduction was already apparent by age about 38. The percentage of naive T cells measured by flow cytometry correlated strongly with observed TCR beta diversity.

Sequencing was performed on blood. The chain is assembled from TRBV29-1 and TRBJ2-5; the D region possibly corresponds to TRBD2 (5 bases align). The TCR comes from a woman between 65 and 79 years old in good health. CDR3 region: CSVRRAGETQYF. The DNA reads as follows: TGCAGCGTTAGGCGGGCTGGAGAGACCCAGTACTTC.